This is a list of T cell receptor beta chains from one sample in a study of blood T cells in healthy people across ages. TCRdb redid the calling of the 5' RACE reads with MiXCR, one entry per CDR3 protein. The data show over 1.5 million distinct CDR3 sequences, just under 50% seen once. Material for sequencing was blood. These receptors were taken from a woman aged 40 to 50 in good health. The CDR3 runs from the conserved cysteine through the conserved F or W. A D gene is named only where the DNA matches it firmly. For some rows the clone size is stated as once, few or many, or as a class when expanded; others skip it.

clone_size: few
j_call: TRBJ2-5
d_call: .
v_call: TRBV7-2
cdr3_nt: TGTGCCAGCAGCTTAGAGAGCGGACAAGAGACCCAGTACTTC
cdr3_aa: CASSLESGQETQYF

clone_size: .
j_call: TRBJ2-5
d_call: TRBD2
v_call: TRBV19
cdr3_nt: TGTGCCAGTAGTGCTTTAGCGGGAATGGAGACCCAGTACTTC
cdr3_aa: CASSALAGMETQYF

clone_size: once
j_call: TRBJ2-3
d_call: TRBD2
v_call: TRBV2
cdr3_nt: TGTGCCAGCGGGGGGACTAGCGTCCCTAGCACAGATACGCAGTATTTT
cdr3_aa: CASGGTSVPSTDTQYF

clone_size: few
j_call: TRBJ2-5
d_call: .
v_call: TRBV2
cdr3_nt: TGTGCCATCACGCCACCTGAGGGGCGGACCCAGTACTTC
cdr3_aa: CAITPPEGRTQYF

clone_size: few
j_call: TRBJ2-4
d_call: .
v_call: TRBV28
cdr3_nt: TGTGCCAGCAGTTTTGGGGGTATAGCCAAAAACATTCAGTACTTC
cdr3_aa: CASSFGGIAKNIQYF

clone_size: .
j_call: TRBJ2-1
d_call: .
v_call: TRBV9
cdr3_nt: TGTGCCAGCAGCGTAGATGGGACTCCCGGCGATGAGCAGTTCTTC
cdr3_aa: CASSVDGTPGDEQFF

clone_size: .
j_call: TRBJ2-1
d_call: .
v_call: TRBV28
cdr3_nt: TGTGCCAGCGAGGGAGGTGTTGACAATGAGCAGTTCTTC
cdr3_aa: CASEGGVDNEQFF

clone_size: .
j_call: TRBJ2-6
d_call: .
v_call: TRBV13
cdr3_nt: TGTGCCAGCAGCTCCCCGGCAGGGCAGCTCGATCCTTCTGGGGCCAACGTCCTGACTTTC
cdr3_aa: CASSSPAGQLDPSGANVLTF

clone_size: .
j_call: TRBJ1-5
d_call: .
v_call: TRBV6-1
cdr3_nt: TGTGCCGGCAGTAAAGGGGTTAAGGACCAGCCCCAGCATTTT
cdr3_aa: CAGSKGVKDQPQHF

clone_size: .
j_call: TRBJ2-7
d_call: .
v_call: TRBV20-1
cdr3_nt: TGCAGTGTTGGACACTCCTACGAGCAGTACTTC
cdr3_aa: CSVGHSYEQYF

clone_size: .
j_call: TRBJ2-5
d_call: .
v_call: TRBV20-1
cdr3_nt: TGCAGTGCCAGCCGTGTAGCAAAAGGGGAGACCCAGTACTTC
cdr3_aa: CSASRVAKGETQYF

clone_size: .
j_call: TRBJ1-6
d_call: TRBD1
v_call: TRBV7-9
cdr3_nt: TGTGCCAGCAGACCGTCCGGGACAGGCGATAATTCACCCCTCCACTTT
cdr3_aa: CASRPSGTGDNSPLHF

clone_size: .
j_call: TRBJ1-6
d_call: .
v_call: TRBV6-5
cdr3_nt: TGTGCCAGCAGTACAGGAGCCCCGGGTAATTCACCCCTCCACTTT
cdr3_aa: CASSTGAPGNSPLHF

clone_size: few
j_call: TRBJ1-5
d_call: .
v_call: TRBV27
cdr3_nt: TGTGCCAGCAGTTTTTCAGGGGCTAATCAGCCCCAGCATTTT
cdr3_aa: CASSFSGANQPQHF

clone_size: few
j_call: TRBJ2-7
d_call: .
v_call: TRBV7-9
cdr3_nt: TGTGCCAGCAGCTTAGTTTCAGGTGTGGCTTCCTACGAGCAGTACTTC
cdr3_aa: CASSLVSGVASYEQYF

clone_size: .
j_call: TRBJ2-5
d_call: TRBD2
v_call: TRBV5-1
cdr3_nt: TGCGCCAGCAGCCGGTCCTCTACATCTATACGGGGGGTAGAGACCCAGTACTTC
cdr3_aa: CASSRSSTSIRGVETQYF

clone_size: .
j_call: TRBJ2-5
d_call: .
v_call: TRBV4-3
cdr3_nt: TGCGCCAGCAGCCACCTGGGGGCAGGGGATCTTCTGTACAATGAGCAGTACTTC
cdr3_aa: CASSHLGAGDLLYNEQYF

clone_size: .
j_call: TRBJ1-1
d_call: .
v_call: TRBV10-3
cdr3_nt: TGTGCCATCAGTGACTCAGGGAACACTGAAGCTTTCTTT
cdr3_aa: CAISDSGNTEAFF

clone_size: few
j_call: TRBJ2-3
d_call: TRBD1
v_call: TRBV12-3/TRBV12-4
cdr3_nt: TGTGCCAGCAAAGGCTGGGGGGACAGGGCCACGACAGATACGCAGTATTTT
cdr3_aa: CASKGWGDRATTDTQYF

clone_size: few
j_call: TRBJ2-1
d_call: .
v_call: TRBV4-2
cdr3_nt: .
cdr3_aa: CASRPTVAAEIYNEQFF

clone_size: few
j_call: TRBJ1-1
d_call: .
v_call: TRBV20-1
cdr3_nt: TGCAGTGCCGTCGGAACTGAAGCTTTCTTT
cdr3_aa: CSAVGTEAFF

clone_size: .
j_call: TRBJ1-2
d_call: .
v_call: TRBV7-3
cdr3_nt: TGTGCCAGCAGCTTAACGGGGGTTGGGGGCGCGAGGCATGGCTACACCTTC
cdr3_aa: CASSLTGVGGARHGYTF

clone_size: .
j_call: TRBJ1-2
d_call: .
v_call: TRBV6-2/TRBV6-3
cdr3_nt: TGTGCCAGCAGACCCACAGGGATCTATGGCTACACCTTC
cdr3_aa: CASRPTGIYGYTF

clone_size: .
j_call: TRBJ2-1
d_call: .
v_call: TRBV5-1
cdr3_nt: TGCGCCAGCAGCCTAGAGACAGACAGCTCCTACAATGAGCAGTTCTTC
cdr3_aa: CASSLETDSSYNEQFF

clone_size: .
j_call: TRBJ1-2
d_call: .
v_call: TRBV25-1
cdr3_nt: TGTGCCAGCAGTGGCCTCGGGGACTACCGGTATGGCTACACCTTC
cdr3_aa: CASSGLGDYRYGYTF

clone_size: .
j_call: TRBJ2-7
d_call: TRBD1
v_call: TRBV2
cdr3_nt: TGTGCCAGCAGTGAACCGGGACAGGACATCTACGAGCAGTACTTC
cdr3_aa: CASSEPGQDIYEQYF